The present T cell receptor (beta chain) was sequenced within a study of blood T cell repertoires in COVID-19. Study summary: Researchers got acute and convalescent COVID-19 samples from the United States, Italy and Spain.

V was pared by 0 bases and J by 2 bases, with 7 bases between. This CDR3 spans 14 amino acids. Germline lookup yields CDR1 WNHNN and CDR2 SYGVQD (reference sequence). In the study's own analysis: Estimation of nucleated cell counts was performed using reference gene primer amplification. Sequencing was performed with immunoSEQ multiplex PCR; in TCRdb, only in-frame clones are kept and a portion is missing. V and J calls and clone size follow that table, whereas D and trimming were derived from the DNA. In the table there are approximately 98,000 clones, over 80% of which are singletons. Input material: peripheral blood. This clonotype originated in a man aged 80 or over with acute or convalescent COVID-19. The chain joins TRBV10-1 to TRBJ1-2, with D perhaps TRBD1 (5 bases). The CDR3 coding sequence is TGCGCCAGCAGTGAGTCGGGGCAGAACTATGGCTACACCTTC. Amino acid sequence: CASSESGQNYGYTF.